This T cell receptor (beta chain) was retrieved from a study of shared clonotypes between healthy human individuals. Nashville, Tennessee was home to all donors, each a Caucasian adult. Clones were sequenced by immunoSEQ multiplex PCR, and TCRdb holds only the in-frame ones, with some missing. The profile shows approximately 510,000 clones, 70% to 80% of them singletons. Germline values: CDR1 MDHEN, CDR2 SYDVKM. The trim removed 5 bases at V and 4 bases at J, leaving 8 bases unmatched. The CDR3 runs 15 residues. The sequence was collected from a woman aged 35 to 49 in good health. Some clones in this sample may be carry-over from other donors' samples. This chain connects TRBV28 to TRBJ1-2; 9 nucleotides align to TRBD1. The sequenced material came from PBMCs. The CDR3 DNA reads TGTGCCAGCAGTCCCGCCGGGACAGGGCCCTATGGCTACACCTTC. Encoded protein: CASSPAGTGPYGYTF.